This record concerns one T cell receptor (beta chain) sequence. There is no known antigen for this receptor. Base qualities are not at hand, and no much larger clone is one base apart. From each donor, a single peripheral blood sample of approximately 110 mL on average was drawn into heparinised tubes. A BD FACSAria II was used to sort naive, central memory, regulatory and stem cell-like memory CD4+ T cells with a panel that included CD45RO, CCR7, CD25, CD127, CD95 and CD27. A purity above 98% was achieved for all sorted populations. Right away, PBMCs were isolated by Lymphoprep density gradient centrifugation and were stained directly, with no culture step. To minimize batch effects, samples were stained and sorted in pairs, one healthy donor with one patient per experiment. The source of the sample is a study of beta chain features in type 1 diabetes listed by TCRdb under 2018. General notes on the study: No differences in mean age, gender distribution, total cell number or subset yield were found between patients and healthy donors. In the study, recently diagnosed type 1 diabetes patients and matched healthy donors were compared on the TCRB repertoires of their sorted circulating CD4+ T cell subsets. Across all samples, 107,917,701 sorted cells were examined, and cell number per subset correlated strongly with RNA yield. Whereas all 30 or so donors provided naive and central memory subsets, regulatory and stem cell-like memory subsets were isolated from just 8 patients and about eight healthy donors.

Points the paper makes about the study in general: Shorter templates might have been favored by PCR, but patient and control samples were amplified and corrected together, so both groups would have been affected equally by any skew. Because cDNA was sequenced instead of genomic DNA, activated cells with high expression could be over-represented, although the groups did not differ in activation or CD3 levels. At VDJ recombination sites, type 1 diabetes patients had fewer insertions and more deleted nucleotides, which implies abnormalities in thymic rearrangement. A moderate but significant shortening of TCRB CDR3 length was observed in type 1 diabetes patients in all four CD4+ subsets. Naive, central memory and regulatory TCRB repertoires appeared to be more similar among patients than among healthy donors. Because the HLA sub-analyses included only small numbers of individuals, any influence of HLA type on TCRB rearrangement was left unresolved.

The entire isolated RNA was reverse transcribed using the High Capacity cDNA Reverse Transcription Kit, and thus expressed TCRB transcripts were sequenced. Deep immunoSEQ sequencing was performed on naive, central memory and regulatory T cell samples, with an average of about 3.6 million total reads per sample. Sorted cells were lysed in RLT buffer and RNA was extracted with DNase-treated RNeasy Micro or Mini kits, depending on cell number. To prevent cross-contamination, each cell subset was processed individually, whereas patient and healthy donor samples were processed jointly. The immunoSEQ multiplex PCR was used to amplify TCRB sequences from cDNA, generating 87-bp fragments that spanned the CDR3 region. Sequencing of the amplicons was done on the Illumina HiSeq platform. On the authors' methods: PCR bias was corrected computationally using synthetic template baselines, and reads within Hamming distance 2 were collapsed, with unmergeable singletons discarded. Reads were aligned against IMGT so that V, D and J genes, CDR3 length and insertions or deletions at six rearrangement sites could be assigned. Clonotype counts were normalized to sorted cell number within each subset before computing true diversity and Gini coefficients with the tcR R package. Repertoire sharing was quantified using the overlap coefficient calculated on TCRB nucleotide sequences. This immuneACCESS table, as held by TCRdb, lists in-frame sequences with V and J called but not all clones. Of the missing ones, under half trace to an unresolved V gene in checked studies; the others have no known cause. D and trimming come from the DNA, and the V and J calls and clone size come from that table. This sample has over 40,000 clones in its table, and 51% of those were observed once. Of the sample, over 2% falls within the top ten clones.

The receptor comes from a young woman in good health. Sequenced sample: Tregs from blood. The sample's cell subset or site label, decoded: regulatory CD4+ T cells.

In nucleotide form, the sequence is TGTGCCAGCAGCCCTGGACAGGGTAGGACAGATACGCAGTATTTT. Translated, this is CASSPGQGRTDTQYF. The chain was built from TRBV7-2 and TRBJ2-3; 8 bases in between match TRBD1. Germline trimming amounts to 5 bases on V and 3 bases on J, with 7 as the count of junction bases outside the gene matches. For CDR1 and CDR2, the germline V gene lists SGHTA and FQGNSA. From the cysteine up to the phenylalanine, the CDR3 has a length of 15 residues. Here the CDR3 DNA is all that survives: 45 bases in frame from base 1.